One sample yielded the 32 T cell receptor beta chains listed below, sequenced in a study of cytomegalovirus exposure and HLA in healthy donors. Primers: 60 Vbeta forward and 13 Jbeta reverse. Assay used: immunoSEQ multiplex PCR; TCRdb lists only in-frame clones, some missing. In the table there are some 220,000 clones, roughly 85% of which are singletons. The material sequenced was PBMCs. Receptors were obtained from a girl aged 2 to 10 in good health and CMV-seronegative.

The chain is built from TRBV5-4 and TRBJ1-1; D not certain. The CDR3 runs to 16 residues. The V and J ends lost 3 bases and 1 base respectively, with 16 bases between them. Germline V gene data show CDR1 as SGHNT and CDR2 as YYREEE (reference sequence). The CDR3 reads CASSSAPGARNTEAFF. The CDR3 DNA follows: TGTGCCAGCAGCTCAGCTCCGGGAGCGCGGAACACTGAAGCTTTCTTT.

In nucleotides, the CDR3 is TGTGCCAGCAGCTGGCAGGCGCGGGGGGAGGATGAGCAGTTCTTC. Translating gives CASSWQARGEDEQFF. This chain connects TRBV5-4 to TRBJ2-1; 8 bases match TRBD2. Germline CDR1 is SGHNT and CDR2 is YYREEE (reference sequence). With V trimmed by 3 bases and J by 8 bases, 10 bases remained unmatched. The CDR3 runs 15 residues. Drawing the rest from reference TRBV5-4 and TRBJ2-1, the complete variable domain is ETGVTQSPTHLIKTRGQQVTLRCSSQSGHNTVSWYQQALGQGPQFIFQYYREEENGRGNFPPRFSGLQFPNYSSELNVNALELDDSALYLCASSWQARGEDEQFFGPGTRLTVL.

This clone was observed once. The genes are TRBV27 and TRBJ2-3; D possibly corresponds to TRBD2 (5 bases). The CDR3 extends over 14 amino acids. Trimming stripped 0 bases from V and 2 bases from J, with 6 bases between. Germline V gene data show CDR1 as MNHEY and CDR2 as SMNVEV (reference sequence). As DNA, the CDR3 is TGTGCCAGCAGTTTATCCGGGGACACAGATACGCAGTATTTT. Translation: CASSLSGDTDTQYF.

Comment on this clone: This same CDR3 is encoded by further DNA sequences in the sample. J is TRBJ2-1 and V is TRBV20-1; no definite D call. Germline lookup yields CDR1 DFQATT and CDR2 SNEGSKA (reference sequence). V lost 6 bases and J lost 3, with 3 bases in between. The CDR3 consists of 10 residues. This CDR3 is CSAHYNEQFF. The CDR3 DNA sequence: TGCAGTGCCCACTACAATGAGCAGTTCTTC.

The J gene is TRBJ2-3, the V gene TRBV5-4; 9 bases fit TRBD2. In germline, CDR1 is SGHNT, CDR2 YYREEE (reference sequence). The CDR3 contains 17 residues. V lost 1 base to trimming and J lost 3 bases; unmatched junction nucleotides: 9. CDR3 coding DNA: TGTGCCAGCAGCTTGATCGCGCTAGCGGGAAGGACAGATACGCAGTATTTT. It translates to CASSLIALAGRTDTQYF.

The J gene is TRBJ2-7, the V gene TRBV6-1; 9 bases agree with TRBD2. V dropped 6 bases and J dropped 1; count of bases not matched to a gene: 1. CDR1 and CDR2 (germline): MNHNS, SASEGT. CDR3 size: 13 residues. The CDR3 DNA is TGTGCCAGCAGGACTAGCGGTTCCTACGAGCAGTACTTC. This translates into CASRTSGSYEQYF.

V gene TRBV5-1 combines with J gene TRBJ2-5, with D possibly TRBD2 on 6 matching bases. From germline, CDR1 is SGHRS and CDR2 YFSETQ. Trimming pared 1 base from V and 4 bases from J, leaving 14 bases between. This CDR3 spans 15 amino acids. DNA for the CDR3: TGCGCCAGCAGCTTGACGCCTAGCGTGGTAGAGACCCAGTACTTC. It yields the protein CASSLTPSVVETQYF.

The V call is TRBV6-6, the J call TRBJ2-1; 14 bases line up with TRBD2. V trimming: 6 bases; J trimming: 8 bases; junction bases outside the gene matches: 6. CDR1 MNHNY and CDR2 SVGAGI come from the germline V gene (reference sequence). The CDR3 has 15 amino acids. The DNA for the CDR3 is TGTGCCAGCAGCCACGGGACTAGCGGGAGTGATGAGCAGTTCTTC. It specifies CASSHGTSGSDEQFF.

This clone has only a few counts. CDR3 in DNA: TGTGCCAGCAGCTTGAGCCTGAGTGAGCGGCTGAGCTCCTACGAGCAGTACTTC. Protein product: CASSLSLSERLSSYEQYF. The rearrangement links TRBV5-4 to TRBJ2-7; D possibly corresponds to TRBD2 (5 bases). The V gene's germline CDR1 is SGHNT and CDR2 YYREEE (reference sequence). This CDR3 has 18 residues. V lost 1 base to trimming and J lost 0 bases, with 20 bases between them.

This clone occurred once. The V and J genes are TRBV2 and TRBJ1-4; D is possibly TRBD1 (6 bases). Trimming shortened V by 0 bases and J by 7 bases, and 15 bases separated the two germline ends. CDR3 size: 16 residues. Germline CDR1 is SNHLY and CDR2 is FYNNEI. The CDR3 nucleotides are TGTGCCAGCAGTGAAGCGGACGGGGGGCCGGGTGAAAAACTGTTTTTT. Translation gives CASSEADGGPGEKLFF. Supplemented by reference TRBV2 and TRBJ1-4, the full variable domain reads EPEVTQTPSHQVTQMGQEVILRCVPISNHLYFYWYRQILGQKVEFLVSFYNNEISEKSEIFDDQFSVERPDGSNFTLKIRSTKLEDSAMYFCASSEADGGPGEKLFFGSGTQLSVL.

V and J are TRBV28 and TRBJ2-7; the match to TRBD1 covers 7 bases. Per germline, CDR1 MDHEN and CDR2 SYDVKM. There are 16 residues in the CDR3. V lost 4 bases to trimming and J lost 4 bases; unmatched junction nucleotides: 13. In DNA form, the CDR3 reads TGTGCCAGCAGTTCCCGAACGACAGGGCCGGCGTACGAGCAGTACTTC. Translation gives CASSSRTTGPAYEQYF.

The chain recombines TRBV7-2 with TRBJ2-1, with 12 bases lining up with TRBD2. The length of the CDR3 is 15 residues. Germline-derived CDR1 and CDR2 are SGHTA and FQGNSA. The V gene end was trimmed by 4 bases and the J gene end by 3 bases; junction bases not matched to a gene: 1. As DNA, the CDR3 is TGTGCCAGCAGCTCGACTAGCGGGAGCTACAATGAGCAGTTCTTC. It codes for CASSSTSGSYNEQFF. Full variable domain (missing parts from reference TRBV7-2 and TRBJ2-1): GAGVSQSPSNKVTEKGKDVELRCDPISGHTALYWYRQSLGQGLEFLIYFQGNSAPDKSGLPSDRFSAERTGGSVSTLTIQRTQQEDSAVYLCASSSTSGSYNEQFFGPGTRLTVL.

This clone was counted once. The V call is TRBV5-1, the J call TRBJ2-2; 7 bases are a match to TRBD2. J lost 4 bases, V lost 5 bases, and 5 bases had no gene match. CDR1 SGHRS and CDR2 YFSETQ come from the germline V gene. The CDR3 totals 14 residues. The CDR3 nucleotides are TGCGCCAGCAGACGGGGGGTGTCCACCGGGGAGCTGTTTTTT. Its protein product is CASRRGVSTGELFF.

V is TRBV19 and J is TRBJ2-3; D may be TRBD1 (6 bases). In germline, CDR1 is LNHDA, CDR2 SQIVND (reference sequence). This CDR3 has 14 amino acids. The V gene lost 7 bases and the J gene lost 0 bases, with 11 bases spanning the gap. The CDR3 sequence: CASKTGASTDTQYF. CDR3 DNA sequence: TGTGCCAGTAAGACAGGAGCTAGCACAGATACGCAGTATTTT.

The CDR3 nucleotides read TGTGCCAGCAGCCACGCGGGGGTGATCACCGGGGAGCTGTTTTTT. It codes for CASSHAGVITGELFF. The rearrangement links TRBV14 to TRBJ2-2, with 7 bases aligning to TRBD2. CDR1 SGHDN and CDR2 FVKESK come from the germline V gene. V shed 3 bases, J shed 4 bases, and the junction held 5 bases outside the gene matches. The CDR3 spans 15 residues.

The chain employs TRBV5-4 and TRBJ2-3; D is unresolved. Germline V gives CDR1 SGHNT, CDR2 YYREEE (reference sequence). Trimming left V 10 bases short and J 5 bases short, with 14 bases between. This CDR3 spans 12 amino acids. This chain's CDR3 is CAGRGEEDTQYF. Written as DNA, the CDR3 is TGTGCCGGCCGTGGTGAGGAAGATACGCAGTATTTT.

The V call is TRBV2, the J call TRBJ2-2; TRBD1 is a possible D gene (5 bases). Germline V gene sequence: CDR1 SNHLY, CDR2 FYNNEI. The CDR3 totals 15 residues. The V end was cut by 9 bases, the J end by 1 base, with 15 bases between. CDR3 region: CASRAGIKNTGELFF. The DNA for the CDR3 is TGTGCCAGTCGGGCAGGGATTAAGAACACCGGGGAGCTGTTTTTT.

The rearrangement uses TRBV4-2 and TRBJ2-1; D perhaps matches TRBD1 (5 bases). With 7 bases removed from V and 5 bases from J, the gap between germline ends came to 6 bases. The CDR3 loop spans 11 amino acids. The germline CDR1 and CDR2 sequences are LGHNA and YNFKEQ. The CDR3 spells CASTRDNEQFF. In DNA form, the CDR3 reads TGTGCCAGCACCAGGGACAATGAGCAGTTCTTC.

V usage is TRBV15 and J usage is TRBJ1-4, with D possibly TRBD1 on 5 matching bases. The ends were cut back, 4 bases at V and 0 bases at J, with 18 bases in the middle. Germline CDR1 is LNHNV and CDR2 is YYDKDF (reference sequence). This CDR3 contains 18 residues. CDR3 loop: CATSKGPGYLATNEKLFF. CDR3 sequence (DNA): TGTGCCACCAGCAAGGGGCCAGGTTACCTCGCAACTAATGAAAAACTGTTTTTT. Full variable domain (outside the CDR3, taken from reference TRBV15 and TRBJ1-4): DAMVIQNPRYQVTQFGKPVTLSCSQTLNHNVMYWYQQKSSQAPKLLFHYYDKDFNNEADTPDNFQSRRPNTSFCFLDIRSPGLGDTAMYLCATSKGPGYLATNEKLFFGSGTQLSVL.

This clone was recorded a few times. The rearrangement links TRBV6-5 to TRBJ2-7; the match to TRBD1 covers 7 bases. The CDR3 covers 14 residues. Germline V CDR1 and CDR2: MNHEY, SVGAGI. Trimming took 6 bases from V and 11 from J; bases not matched to a gene: 16. The CDR3, as DNA: TGTGCCAGCAGGTCCGGACAGGCCCGCCTTTCTGAGTACTTC. Its translation: CASRSGQARLSEYF.

The chain has TRBV6-1 and TRBJ1-6; D gene ambiguous. The V end lost 7 bases, the J end lost 1 base, and 11 bases lay between the germline ends. Per germline, CDR1 MNHNS and CDR2 SASEGT. The CDR3 is made up of 15 amino acids. CDR3 sequence (DNA): TGTGCCAGCAATGGAGGGAAGTCCTATAATTCACCCCTCCACTTT. As protein: CASNGGKSYNSPLHF.

V is TRBV9 and J is TRBJ1-6; tentative D call: TRBD1 (6 bases). Trimming cost V 4 bases and J 5 bases, with 22 bases left between them. CDR3 length equals 18 residues. Germline lookup yields CDR1 SGDLS and CDR2 YYNGEE. In DNA form, the CDR3 reads TGTGCCAGCAGCCCACAAGTTGGGGGCCACTTGAATAATTCACCCCTCCACTTT. Translation: CASSPQVGGHLNNSPLHF.

The chain links TRBV6-1 to TRBJ1-1; no reliable D call. The V and J ends lost 4 bases and 9 bases respectively, with 12 bases between them. The CDR3 is 12 amino acids. Germline V gene data show CDR1 as MNHNS and CDR2 as SASEGT. As DNA, the CDR3 is TGTGCCAGCAGTGTATCCCCTTATAAAGCTTTCTTT. This codes for CASSVSPYKAFF.

The chain has TRBV4-1 and TRBJ1-2; 11 nucleotides match TRBD1. The trim removed 4 bases at V and 7 bases at J, leaving 5 bases unmatched. CDR1 and CDR2 from the germline V gene are MGHRA and YSYEKL. This CDR3 contains 14 residues. CDR3: CASSRVGQGGGYTF. As DNA, the CDR3 is TGCGCCAGCAGCCGCGTGGGACAGGGGGGTGGCTACACCTTC.

This chain links TRBV2 with TRBJ2-3; 7 nucleotides agree with TRBD1. The germline gives CDR1 SNHLY, CDR2 FYNNEI. The CDR3 is made up of 14 amino acids. The trim removed 10 bases at V and 1 base at J, leaving 8 bases unmatched. The CDR3 region is CATRRQGGTDTQYF. CDR3 DNA: TGTGCCACCAGAAGACAGGGTGGCACAGATACGCAGTATTTT.

This clone has just a few counts. The genes are TRBV10-1 and TRBJ2-3; 11 bases map to TRBD2. Losses at the gene ends were 4 bases for V and 1 base for J; bases not matched to a gene: 4. The CDR3 totals 16 residues. Germline CDR1 WNHNN, CDR2 SYGVQD (reference sequence). This CDR3 is CASSASGGYGTDTQYF. CDR3 in DNA: TGCGCCAGCAGTGCTAGCGGGGGGTATGGCACAGATACGCAGTATTTT.

This rearrangement joins TRBV29-1 to TRBJ2-3; D remains unclear. Trimming left V 4 bases short and J 4 bases short, with 15 bases between. The V gene's germline CDR1 is SQVTM and CDR2 ANQGSEA. The CDR3 has 14 residues. For the CDR3, the DNA is TGCAGCGTTGCTGTTTGGGCAGAAGCAGATACGCAGTATTTT. This gives the protein CSVAVWAEADTQYF.

This clone occurred a few times. This chain joins TRBV4-1 and TRBJ1-4; D gene ambiguous. CDR3 length: 13 amino acids. With 0 bases removed from V and 8 bases from J, the gap between germline ends came to 7 bases. Germline CDR1 reads MGHRA; CDR2 reads YSYEKL. CDR3 DNA: TGCGCCAGCAGCCAAGATAGTTTCGAAAAACTGTTTTTT. This encodes CASSQDSFEKLFF.

V gene TRBV7-9 combines with J gene TRBJ2-7, with 8 bases identical to TRBD2. The CDR3 loop spans 14 amino acids. The V and J ends lost 3 bases and 1 base, in that order; junction bases with no gene match: 2. Germline values: CDR1 SEHNR, CDR2 FQNEAQ (reference sequence). CDR3 nucleotides: TGTGCCAGCAGCTTCGGCGGGAGGTCCTACGAGCAGTACTTC. The encoded protein is CASSFGGRSYEQYF.

The CDR3 nucleotides are TGCGCCAGCAGCGGATTGACAGGGGAGGACTACAATGAGCAGTTCTTC. Protein sequence: CASSGLTGEDYNEQFF. The V and J genes are TRBV5-1 and TRBJ2-1; 8 bases fit TRBD1. Germline V gives CDR1 SGHRS, CDR2 YFSETQ. V lost 4 bases to trimming and J lost 3 bases; unmatched junction nucleotides: 9. The CDR3 contains 16 residues.

The gene calls are TRBV18 and TRBJ1-1; 8 bases align to TRBD1. The CDR3 is 12 residues long. Germline CDR1 reads KGHSH; CDR2 reads LQKENI. Trimming cost V 10 bases and J 10 bases; bases outside gene matches: 11. CDR3 in amino acids: CATTYGQGVAFF. For the CDR3, the DNA is TGTGCCACCACCTATGGACAGGGTGTAGCTTTCTTT.

The chain couples TRBV27 to TRBJ1-2; D is possibly TRBD1 (6 bases). The CDR3 loop spans 13 amino acids. Looked up from germline, CDR1 is MNHEY and CDR2 is SMNVEV (reference sequence). Trimming stripped 3 bases from V and 4 bases from J, with 9 bases between. In nucleotides, the CDR3 is TGTGCCAGCAGTTTCAGGGGATCCTATGGCTACACCTTC. Translated: CASSFRGSYGYTF.